The 27 T cell receptor beta chains below all came from one sample that was sequenced in a study of blood T cells in healthy people across ages (dated by TCRdb to the mid-2010s). The method behind the library was 5' RACE. The sequencer was an Illumina HiSeq 2500. A second PCR of 7 to 11 cycles was performed with a sample-barcoded 5' primer and a J-beta primer mix. The raw public data were reprocessed by TCRdb itself: fastp quality trimming at Q25, MiXCR clonotype calling, in-frame beta chains only. Rows with one shared CDR3 protein collapse into an entry with the most common genes and DNA. The sample data list around 800,000 distinct CDR3 sequences, and under 80% of these were observed just once. The ten largest clones capture 28% of the sample. Sequencing input: blood. The receptors here all came from a man aged 25 to 40 in good health.

This clonotype was found once. V and J are TRBV7-9 and TRBJ1-4; 7 bases map to TRBD1. The CDR3 is 15 residues long. Germline V gene data show CDR1 as SEHNR and CDR2 as FQNEAQ (reference sequence). V shed 2 bases, J shed 5 bases, and the junction held 5 bases outside the gene matches. This CDR3 reads CASSLQGRGNEKLFF. As DNA, the CDR3 is TGTGCCAGCAGCTTACAGGGCAGGGGGAATGAAAAACTGTTTTTT.

The J gene is TRBJ2-7, the V gene TRBV12-3 or TRBV12-4, with a tentative D call TRBD2 (6 bases). The CDR3 contains 16 residues. V was cut by 3 bases and J by 3 bases, with 18 bases left in between. This CDR3 reads CASSFAAGYFRYEQYF. The CDR3 DNA sequence: TGTGCCAGCAGTTTTGCCGCGGGATATTTCCGCTACGAGCAGTACTTC.

This clonotype came up once. V gene TRBV7-8 combines with J gene TRBJ1-6; D gene uncertain. From germline, CDR1 is SGHVS and CDR2 FQNEAQ. V was cut by 2 bases and J by 0 bases, with 14 bases left in between. This CDR3 comprises 18 residues. DNA of the CDR3: TGTGCCAGCAGCTTATATTCTGGGATTAGCTCCTATAATTCACCCCTCCACTTT. Protein: CASSLYSGISSYNSPLHF.

This clonotype was picked up a small number of times. The genes are TRBV5-4 and TRBJ2-7; TRBD1 is a possible D gene (5 bases). Germline loops: CDR1 SGHNT, CDR2 YYREEE (reference sequence). The length of the CDR3 is 13 residues. Trimming pared 4 bases from V and 2 bases from J, leaving 10 bases between. DNA of the CDR3: TGTGCCAGCAGCATCACAGGAACCTACGAGCAGTACTTC. Translation gives CASSITGTYEQYF.

The rearrangement uses TRBV12-3 or TRBV12-4 and TRBJ2-3; D is uncertain. The CDR3 length is 14 residues. The germline V and J ends were trimmed by 5 bases and 0 bases, with 9 bases remaining between them. Written as DNA, the CDR3 is TGTGCCAGCAGTGCTACGGTTAGCACAGATACGCAGTATTTT. Its protein is CASSATVSTDTQYF.

V usage is TRBV9 and J usage is TRBJ2-1; the D is unclear. The germline V gene encodes CDR1 SGDLS and CDR2 YYNGEE. Trimming took off 0 bases at V and 5 bases at J, with 12 bases between the two ends. The CDR3 is made up of 15 amino acids. CDR3 residues: CASSVGTTINNEQFF. CDR3 in DNA: TGTGCCAGCAGCGTAGGGACGACGATTAACAATGAGCAGTTCTTC.

This clonotype was seen only a few times. V is TRBV7-2 and J is TRBJ2-5; D is unresolved. The CDR3 extends over 15 amino acids. Germline V CDR1 and CDR2: SGHTA, FQGNSA. The germline V and J ends were trimmed by 1 base and 1 base, with 10 bases remaining between them. CDR3 region: CASSLDRVLQETQYF. The CDR3 nucleotides read TGTGCCAGCAGCTTAGATCGGGTTCTCCAAGAGACCCAGTACTTC.

As to this clonotype: The conserved phenylalanine or tryptophan is not found at the CDR3 terminus, so this likely reflects a read error. V gene TRBV9 combines with J gene TRBJ1-2; TRBD1 aligns across 7 bases. The junction had 6 bases not matched to a gene; V was cut back by 2 bases and J by 8 bases. Germline assignment: CDR1 SGDLS and CDR2 YYNGEE. The CDR3 sequence is 13 residues long. CDR3 sequence (DNA): TGTGCCAGCAGCGTTTTAGGGGGCAACGGCTACACCTTA. This sequence encodes CASSVLGGNGYTL.

The gene calls are TRBV6-2 or TRBV6-3 and TRBJ2-1; D remains ambiguous. This CDR3 has 13 amino acids. In germline, CDR1 is MNHEY, CDR2 SVGEGT. V was trimmed by 6 bases and J by 5 bases, leaving 11 bases between them. CDR3 sequence (DNA): TGTGCCAGCAGGACGGGCCCTAACAATGAGCAGTTCTTC. The encoded protein is CASRTGPNNEQFF.

The chain uses TRBV6-2 or TRBV6-3 and TRBJ2-1; TRBD1 is a possible D gene (6 bases). Germline CDR1 is MNHEY and CDR2 is SVGEGT. V dropped 1 base and J dropped 9 bases, with 16 bases sitting between them. CDR3 length: 15 residues. As DNA, the CDR3 is TGTGCCAGCAGTTACTATAGGCCTAGCAGGGGTGAGCAGTTCTTC. Translated, it gives CASSYYRPSRGEQFF.

This chain uses TRBV12-3 or TRBV12-4 with TRBJ1-2, with TRBD1 identical over 7 bases. CDR3 length: 15 amino acids. After removal of 2 bases from V and 3 bases from J, the junction contained 6 bases not matched to a gene. The CDR3: CASSLLQGEYYGYTF. The CDR3 DNA follows: TGTGCCAGCAGTTTATTGCAGGGGGAGTACTATGGCTACACCTTC.

This clonotype was detected many times. The chain carries TRBV29-1 and TRBJ1-1; D is uncertain. V lost 4 bases, J lost 2 bases, and 14 bases lay in between. The germline V gene encodes CDR1 SQVTM and CDR2 ANQGSEA. The CDR3 is 14 residues long. As DNA, the CDR3 is TGCAGCGTTGTTATTTCGGGCACAAACACTGAAGCTTTCTTT. Translating it yields CSVVISGTNTEAFF.

This clonotype turned up a few times. The chain couples TRBV20-1 to TRBJ1-4; D remains ambiguous. From germline, CDR1 is DFQATT and CDR2 SNEGSKA (reference sequence). The CDR3 spans 15 residues. V was trimmed by 6 bases and J by 0 bases, leaving 14 bases between them. CDR3 nucleotides: TGCAGTGCAAGCCCTTTGATCTCAACTAATGAAAAACTGTTTTTT. This sequence encodes CSASPLISTNEKLFF.

The sample holds many counts of this clonotype. The rearrangement joins TRBV10-3 to TRBJ1-2; perhaps TRBD1 as D (5 bases). The CDR3 sequence is 14 residues long. CDR1 and CDR2 (germline): ENHRY, SYGVKD. V was pared by 0 bases and J by 11 bases, with 16 bases between. The CDR3 DNA follows: TGTGCCATCAGTGAGTCGGCCCCGCGGGGCGTTTACACCTTC. Encoded protein: CAISESAPRGVYTF.

This clonotype appeared a single time. The V gene is TRBV7-8, the J gene TRBJ2-7, with D tentatively TRBD1 or TRBD2 (5 bases each). From germline, CDR1 is SGHVS and CDR2 FQNEAQ. The CDR3 runs 13 residues. The ends were cut back, 3 bases at V and 5 bases at J, with 11 bases in the middle. CDR3 DNA sequence: TGTGCCAGCAGCTTGGGGACGACGCACGAGCAGTACTTC. Its translation is CASSLGTTHEQYF.

This clonotype was seen only a few times. This chain joins TRBV7-8 and TRBJ2-1; maybe TRBD1 (5 bases). There are 12 residues in the CDR3. Germline values: CDR1 SGHVS, CDR2 FQNEAQ. V gave up 7 bases and J gave up 8 bases, with 12 bases separating them. CDR3 sequence (DNA): TGTGCCAGCAACCAGGGTGGATATGAGCAGTTCTTC. Translating gives CASNQGGYEQFF.

This clonotype appeared a few times. The chain joins TRBV27 to TRBJ1-2; the D gene is possibly TRBD1 (5 bases). The V and J ends lost 5 bases and 5 bases respectively, with 18 bases between them. The germline V gene encodes CDR1 MNHEY and CDR2 SMNVEV (reference sequence). This CDR3 region has 15 residues. DNA of the CDR3: TGTGCCAGCAGTCCGATCGGGGGGGAGGGATATGGCTACACCTTC. It is translated as CASSPIGGEGYGYTF.

The rearrangement links TRBV7-8 to TRBJ1-2; D unclear. Germline assignment: CDR1 SGHVS and CDR2 FQNEAQ. V lost 5 bases and J lost 0, with 7 bases in between. This CDR3 comprises 13 residues. CDR3 nucleotides: TGTGCCAGCAGCCCCCGAGCTAACTATGGCTACACCTTC. Translation gives CASSPRANYGYTF.

This clonotype appeared once. The junction and the germline gene differ at one end; a read error may be behind it. CDR3 bases: TGCAGCGTTGGCCTCAGGGTCTCCTATAGCTACACCTTC. Its protein product is CSVGLRVSYSYTF. J is TRBJ1-2 and V is TRBV29-1; the D gene is possibly TRBD1 (5 bases). This CDR3 is 13 amino acids long. Germline V gene lookup returns CDR1 SQVTM and CDR2 ANQGSEA.

The J gene is TRBJ1-6, the V gene TRBV7-3; 8 nucleotides line up with TRBD1. The CDR3 spans 13 residues. J gave up 14 bases and V 4 bases, and 7 bases lay outside the gene matches. Germline lookup yields CDR1 SGHTA and CDR2 FQGTGA. The CDR3 nucleotides are TGTGCCAGCAGCTCCACAGGGGGAGTGGCCCTCCACTTT. Translation gives CASSSTGGVALHF.

The J gene is TRBJ1-2, the V gene TRBV2, with 9 positions matching TRBD1. V lost 7 bases and J lost 4; bases outside the gene matches: 13. The CDR3 has 16 residues. Germline CDR1 reads SNHLY; CDR2 reads FYNNEI. The CDR3 region has the DNA TGTGCCAGCACTGACTCCCGGGACAGGGTATTCTATGGCTACACCTTC. Protein: CASTDSRDRVFYGYTF.

J is TRBJ2-1 and V is TRBV6-6; D gene ambiguous. V gave up 0 bases and J gave up 0 bases, with 9 bases separating them. Germline CDR1 reads MNHNY; CDR2 reads SVGAGI (reference sequence). The CDR3 sequence is 16 residues long. CDR3 coding DNA: TGTGCCAGCAGTTACTCGACAACCGGCTCCTACAATGAGCAGTTCTTC. The encoded protein is CASSYSTTGSYNEQFF.

The rearrangement joins TRBV9 to TRBJ1-2; a weak D match, TRBD1 (6 bases). CDR3 length: 13 amino acids. Trimming pared 4 bases from V and 7 bases from J, leaving 14 bases between. CDR1 is SGDLS and CDR2 is YYNGEE in the germline V gene. The CDR3 sequence is CASSTRTESGYTF. The CDR3 DNA reads TGTGCCAGCAGCACACGGACAGAGAGTGGCTACACCTTC.

V usage is TRBV12-3 or TRBV12-4 and J usage is TRBJ2-3, with TRBD1 matching over 10 bases. The ends lost 6 bases at V and 2 bases at J; junction bases unmatched: 8. There are 16 residues in the CDR3. The CDR3 DNA reads as TGTGCCAGCAGGGCCCGGGACAGGGGATACACAGATACGCAGTATTTT. The encoded protein is CASRARDRGYTDTQYF.

The rearrangement links TRBV20-1 to TRBJ2-1, with 9 bases matching TRBD2. Germline CDR1 is DFQATT and CDR2 is SNEGSKA (reference sequence). V lost 2 bases to trimming and J lost 8 bases; unmatched junction nucleotides: 7. CDR3 length equals 14 residues. The CDR3 bases are TGCAGTGCTAGAAGTAGCGGGGGTCGGTATGAGCAGTTCTTC. It yields the protein CSARSSGGRYEQFF.

This clonotype was seen only a few times. The chain employs TRBV24-1 and TRBJ2-7, with D perhaps matching TRBD1 (5 bases). Germline loops: CDR1 KGHDR, CDR2 SFDVKD. The CDR3 has 12 residues. V lost 9 bases and J lost 3, with 11 bases in between. This CDR3 reads CATQEGDYEQYF. The DNA of the CDR3 is TGTGCCACCCAGGAAGGGGACTACGAGCAGTACTTC.

The CDR3 loop reads CASSYSTAQGYEVTF. The CDR3 DNA follows: TGTGCCAGCAGTTACTCGACAGCACAGGGGTACGAGGTCACCTTC. The rearrangement joins TRBV6-5 to TRBJ1-2; the match to TRBD1 covers 7 bases. The CDR3 runs 15 residues. Losses at the gene ends were 0 bases for V and 13 bases for J; bases not matched to a gene: 14. Germline CDR1 MNHEY, CDR2 SVGAGI.